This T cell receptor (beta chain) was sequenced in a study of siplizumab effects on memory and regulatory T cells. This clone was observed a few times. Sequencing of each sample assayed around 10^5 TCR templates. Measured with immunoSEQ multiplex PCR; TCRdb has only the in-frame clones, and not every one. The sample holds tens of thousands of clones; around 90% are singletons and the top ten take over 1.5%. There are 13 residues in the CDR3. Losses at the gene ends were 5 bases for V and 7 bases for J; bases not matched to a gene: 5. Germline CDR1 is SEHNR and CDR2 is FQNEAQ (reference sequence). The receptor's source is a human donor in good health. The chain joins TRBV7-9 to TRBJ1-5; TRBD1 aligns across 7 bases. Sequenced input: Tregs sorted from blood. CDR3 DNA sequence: TGTGCCAGCAGCAGGGACAGCGCCCAGCCCCAGCATTTT. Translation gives CASSRDSAQPQHF.